The 31 T cell receptor beta chains given below trace back to one sample, sequenced in a study of blood T cell repertoires in COVID-19. TCRdb's copy holds only in-frame clones and misses some; the assay was immunoSEQ multiplex PCR. Of around 37,000 clones listed, about 85% are singletons. Sequenced sample: peripheral blood. These receptors were collected from a man in his fifties or sixties with active or convalescent COVID-19.

J is TRBJ2-3 and V is TRBV3-1 (or the pseudogene TRBV3-2); 13 bases line up with TRBD2. This CDR3 comprises 16 residues. Germline CDR1 and CDR2: LGHDT and YNNKEL (reference sequence). Trimming removed 4 bases from V and 6 bases from J; junction bases left unmatched: 7. The CDR3 sequence: CASSLWTSGSFDTQYF. The CDR3 DNA follows: TGTGCCAGCAGCCTTTGGACTAGCGGGAGTTTTGATACGCAGTATTTT.

The chain recombines TRBV6-5 with TRBJ1-1; TRBD1 matches 10 bases. The CDR3 has 15 amino acids. V lost 4 bases, J lost 1 base, and 3 bases stayed unmatched. Germline V gene sequence: CDR1 MNHEY, CDR2 SVGAGI. CDR3 coding DNA: TGTGCCAGCAGTTCGTGGGACAGGGGGAACACTGAAGCTTTCTTT. Protein: CASSSWDRGNTEAFF.

The chain links TRBV10-3 to TRBJ2-2, with 9 nucleotides matching TRBD1. The ends lost 4 bases at V and 4 bases at J; junction bases unmatched: 7. CDR3 length: 16 amino acids. Germline V gene data show CDR1 as ENHRY and CDR2 as SYGVKD. CDR3 sequence (DNA): TGTGCCATCAGTGGTCCGGGACAGGGTCTCACCGGGGAGCTGTTTTTT. Amino acid sequence: CAISGPGQGLTGELFF.

The chain has TRBV24-1 and TRBJ2-3; D gene unclear. The CDR3 is 13 amino acids. The V gene lost 6 bases and the J gene lost 0 bases, with 6 bases spanning the gap. The germline gives CDR1 KGHDR, CDR2 SFDVKD. Here the CDR3 reads CATSLGSTDTQYF. The CDR3 DNA sequence: TGTGCCACCAGTCTCGGGAGCACAGATACGCAGTATTTT.

This sequence joins TRBV25-1 and TRBJ2-3; TRBD1 might be the D (5 bases). This CDR3 contains 14 residues. Trimming stripped 6 bases from V and 4 bases from J, with 14 bases between. Germline V lookup: CDR1 MGHDK, CDR2 SYGVNS. The CDR3 is CASSRSGWADTQYF. The CDR3 nucleotides are TGTGCCAGCAGCCGCTCAGGGTGGGCAGATACGCAGTATTTT.

The V gene is TRBV2, the J gene TRBJ2-2, with 7 bases identical to TRBD2. This CDR3 is built from 16 residues. Trimming cost V 2 bases and J 0 bases; bases outside gene matches: 3. Germline assignment: CDR1 SNHLY and CDR2 FYNNEI. The CDR3 DNA reads as TGTGCCAGCAGTGAACGGGGAGGGACGAACACCGGGGAGCTGTTTTTT. Its protein is CASSERGGTNTGELFF.

The chain links TRBV6-1 to TRBJ2-3; 8 nucleotides match TRBD2. The CDR3 loop spans 17 amino acids. Germline V gene lookup returns CDR1 MNHNS and CDR2 SASEGT. The J segment lost 1 base and the V segment lost 1 base, leaving 7 bases of the junction unmatched. In DNA form, the CDR3 reads TGTGCCAGCAGTGAAGGGGTGGGTAGCGGGGGCACAGATACGCAGTATTTT. Translating gives CASSEGVGSGGTDTQYF.

The chain joins TRBV7-9 to TRBJ2-5; possible D gene TRBD1, 5 bases. This CDR3 region has 16 residues. From germline, CDR1 is SEHNR and CDR2 FQNEAQ (reference sequence). Deletions cut 1 base from V and 1 base from J, with 13 bases between. For the CDR3, the DNA is TGTGCCAGCAGCTTAGTCAGGGCCCCCCTCCAAGAGACCCAGTACTTC. Translated, it gives CASSLVRAPLQETQYF.

This chain uses TRBV28 with TRBJ1-2; the D is unclear. V was clipped by 2 bases and J by 3 bases, with 10 bases between them. This CDR3 has 14 amino acids. Per germline, CDR1 MDHEN and CDR2 SYDVKM. In DNA form, the CDR3 reads TGTGCCAGCAGTTTAAGTCGGGGTTACTATGGCTACACCTTC. This encodes CASSLSRGYYGYTF.

This chain connects TRBV3-1 (or the pseudogene TRBV3-2) to TRBJ1-3; D is ambiguous. Germline V gives CDR1 LGHDT, CDR2 YNNKEL (reference sequence). This CDR3 has 16 residues. Trimming pared 0 bases from V and 0 bases from J, leaving 9 bases between. Here the CDR3 DNA reads TGTGCCAGCAGCCAAGACCCCCCGCGCTCTGGAAACACCATATATTTT. It codes for CASSQDPPRSGNTIYF.

The chain has TRBV6-5 and TRBJ2-1; a weak D match, TRBD2 (5 bases). Germline V gene data show CDR1 as MNHEY and CDR2 as SVGAGI. CDR3 length: 13 residues. V gave up 4 bases and J gave up 8 bases, with 12 bases separating them. For the CDR3, the DNA is TGTGCCAGCAGTTGGCTAGCCTCCGATGAGCAGTTCTTC. It translates to CASSWLASDEQFF.

This sequence joins TRBV28 and TRBJ2-1; 9 bases map to TRBD1. The CDR3 contains 17 residues. Germline V gene sequence: CDR1 MDHEN, CDR2 SYDVKM. V shed 8 bases and J 2 bases; nucleotides not matched to a gene: 13. The CDR3 DNA reads as TGTGCCAGCCCCGACCAGGGGACAGGGAGCACCTACAATGAGCAGTTCTTC. It specifies CASPDQGTGSTYNEQFF.

This chain uses TRBV5-6 with TRBJ2-1, with TRBD2 matching over 9 bases. CDR1 is SGHDT, CDR2 YYEEEE, per germline. The CDR3 sequence is 16 residues long. V was pared by 4 bases and J by 7 bases, with 12 bases of the junction left unmatched. The CDR3 nucleotides are TGTGCCAGCAGCGTGTTCGATGTAGCGGGAGTGAATGAGCAGTTCTTC. It codes for CASSVFDVAGVNEQFF.

The chain carries TRBV9 and TRBJ2-2, with 7 nucleotides matching TRBD2. This CDR3 comprises 14 residues. Trimming took 0 bases from V and 8 from J; bases not matched to a gene: 4. Germline V gene data show CDR1 as SGDLS and CDR2 as YYNGEE. The CDR3 spells CASSVVREQGELFF. CDR3 DNA sequence: TGTGCCAGCAGCGTAGTGCGGGAGCAAGGGGAGCTGTTTTTT.

This clone was seen a single time. V and J are TRBV2 and TRBJ2-7; 7 nucleotides line up with TRBD2. The germline V gene has CDR1 SNHLY and CDR2 FYNNEI. The CDR3 is 12 residues long. V trimming: 6 bases; J trimming: 9 bases; junction bases outside the gene matches: 8. CDR3 loop: CASRTSAAGQYF. The CDR3 DNA is TGTGCCAGCAGAACTAGCGCCGCCGGGCAGTACTTC. Full variable domain (remainder filled in from reference TRBV2 and TRBJ2-7): EPEVTQTPSHQVTQMGQEVILRCVPISNHLYFYWYRQILGQKVEFLVSFYNNEISEKSEIFDDQFSVERPDGSNFTLKIRSTKLEDSAMYFCASRTSAAGQYFGPGTRLTVT.

In its sample, this clone was seen once. V and J are TRBV29-1 and TRBJ2-5; the match to TRBD2 covers 7 bases. CDR3 size: 13 residues. J was trimmed by 5 bases and V by 8 bases; bases with no gene match: 11. Germline V gene data show CDR1 as SQVTM and CDR2 as ANQGSEA. The CDR3 loop is CSLRRGRGETQYF. The CDR3 nucleotides read TGCAGCCTCCGGCGGGGGAGAGGGGAGACCCAGTACTTC.

This CDR3 reads CASSPRTGLTEAFF. The CDR3 DNA sequence: TGTGCCAGCAGCCCGAGGACAGGGCTGACTGAAGCTTTCTTT. V gene TRBV7-2 combines with J gene TRBJ1-1, with 8 bases that match TRBD1. After removal of 5 bases from V and 5 bases from J, the junction contained 7 bases not matched to a gene. The CDR3 loop spans 14 amino acids. The germline V gene has CDR1 SGHTA and CDR2 FQGNSA.

The rearrangement uses TRBV19 and TRBJ2-1, with TRBD2 matching 8 bases. V shed 8 bases and J 1 base; nucleotides not matched to a gene: 4. The germline V gene has CDR1 LNHDA and CDR2 SQIVND (reference sequence). This CDR3 has 14 amino acids. CDR3 region: CASERGPSYNEQFF. CDR3 DNA sequence: TGTGCCAGTGAGCGGGGGCCTTCCTACAATGAGCAGTTCTTC.

This chain joins TRBV18 and TRBJ2-1; possible D gene TRBD1, 5 bases. Germline CDR1 reads KGHSH; CDR2 reads LQKENI. Trimming stripped 2 bases from V and 14 bases from J, with 13 bases between. There are 12 residues in the CDR3. DNA of the CDR3: TGTGCCAGCTCACCATCAGCAGGGCTCGAGTTCTTC. Its translation is CASSPSAGLEFF.

CDR3 DNA: TGTGCCAGCAGGCAGAGCGTCGGGGTTCTCGATGAGCAGTTCTTC. Its protein product is CASRQSVGVLDEQFF. The rearrangement joins TRBV4-2 to TRBJ2-1; possible D gene TRBD2, 5 bases. V dropped 6 bases and J dropped 8 bases, with 20 bases sitting between them. Per germline, CDR1 LGHNA and CDR2 YNFKEQ. The CDR3 has 15 amino acids.

This clone appeared a single time. This rearrangement joins TRBV27 to TRBJ2-1; a weak D match, TRBD2 (6 bases). Germline CDR1 MNHEY, CDR2 SMNVEV (reference sequence). There are 13 residues in the CDR3. V was cut by 8 bases and J by 2 bases, with 10 bases left in between. CDR3 sequence: CASWEVPYNEQFF. The CDR3 nucleotides read TGTGCCAGCTGGGAGGTTCCCTACAATGAGCAGTTCTTC.

This rearrangement joins TRBV27 to TRBJ2-1; TRBD2 matches 10 bases. The germline V gene encodes CDR1 MNHEY and CDR2 SMNVEV (reference sequence). V was pared by 4 bases and J by 0 bases, with 3 bases of the junction left unmatched. The CDR3 is 16 amino acids. The CDR3 bases are TGTGCCAGCAGTTCCCTAGCGGGAGCCTCCTACAATGAGCAGTTCTTC. Its translation is CASSSLAGASYNEQFF.

The genes are TRBV10-3 and TRBJ2-3, with TRBD2 matching 12 bases. The CDR3 has 14 residues. The ends lost 8 bases at V and 5 bases at J; junction bases unmatched: 5. The germline CDR1 and CDR2 sequences are ENHRY and SYGVKD. The CDR3 here is CAISSGRAVDTQYF. CDR3 coding DNA: TGTGCCATCTCTAGCGGGAGGGCGGTAGATACGCAGTATTTT.

The V and J genes are TRBV5-1 and TRBJ1-3; 7 bases align to TRBD1. Per germline, CDR1 SGHRS and CDR2 YFSETQ. The CDR3 extends over 14 amino acids. Losses at the gene ends were 4 bases for V and 0 bases for J; bases not matched to a gene: 1. This CDR3 reads CASSRDSSGNTIYF. The CDR3 DNA reads as TGCGCCAGCAGCCGGGACAGCTCTGGAAACACCATATATTTT.

The V and J genes are TRBV15 and TRBJ2-2; 12 bases fit TRBD2. J was trimmed by 3 bases and V by 0 bases; bases with no gene match: 20. The CDR3 totals 23 residues. The germline CDR1 and CDR2 sequences are LNHNV and YYDKDF (reference sequence). The CDR3 bases are TGTGCCACCAGCAGAGATCCCTCCACAGGGACCGGGACTAGCGGGCCTTACACCGGGGAGCTGTTTTTT. Translated, it gives CATSRDPSTGTGTSGPYTGELFF.

The chain has TRBV4-2 and TRBJ2-1, with 9 bases lining up with TRBD2. V shed 5 bases, J shed 0 bases, and the junction held 5 bases outside the gene matches. The CDR3 is 16 amino acids. Germline V lookup: CDR1 LGHNA, CDR2 YNFKEQ. The CDR3 loop reads CASSWTSVSSYNEQFF. The DNA of the CDR3 is TGTGCCAGCAGCTGGACTAGCGTTAGCTCCTACAATGAGCAGTTCTTC.

This rearrangement joins TRBV6-2 or TRBV6-3 to TRBJ2-7, with 7 nucleotides matching TRBD1. Germline-derived CDR1 and CDR2 are MNHEY and SVGEGT. The CDR3 covers 19 residues. V shed 5 bases, J shed 2 bases, and the junction held 21 bases outside the gene matches. CDR3 coding DNA: TGTGCCAGCAGTAAAGGGACAGTCCTTTGGGAAGGTTATACCTACGAGCAGTACTTC. Translating gives CASSKGTVLWEGYTYEQYF.

This clone showed up just once. V is TRBV9 and J is TRBJ2-7; no firm D call. V dropped 0 bases and J dropped 4 bases, with 14 bases sitting between them. CDR1 SGDLS and CDR2 YYNGEE come from the germline V gene. This CDR3 comprises 15 residues. The CDR3 DNA follows: TGTGCCAGCAGCGTAGGAACCGGGTTTTATTACGAGCAGTACTTC. This encodes CASSVGTGFYYEQYF.

The rearrangement links TRBV2 to TRBJ1-6; D perhaps matches TRBD1 (5 bases). This CDR3 comprises 16 residues. V was clipped by 7 bases and J by 0 bases, with 13 bases between them. CDR1 is SNHLY, CDR2 FYNNEI, per germline. CDR3 sequence: CASTLGGSSYNSPLHF. CDR3 DNA: TGTGCCAGCACCCTGGGGGGGAGCTCCTATAATTCACCCCTCCACTTT.

The chain employs TRBV25-1 and TRBJ1-4; D is unclear. The CDR3 has 15 residues. V lost 1 base and J 4 bases, leaving 10 bases between the germline ends. Germline V gives CDR1 MGHDK, CDR2 SYGVNS. The DNA for the CDR3 is TGTGCCAGCAGTGAATGGGGAGGGATTAATGAAAAACTGTTTTTT. Its translation is CASSEWGGINEKLFF.

This clone was picked up a small number of times. The chain uses TRBV18 and TRBJ2-7; a weak D match, TRBD1 (6 bases). Germline V gives CDR1 KGHSH, CDR2 LQKENI. The CDR3 runs 14 residues. V dropped 5 bases and J dropped 1 base, with 12 bases sitting between them. CDR3 sequence (DNA): TGTGCCAGCTCATTAGGACAGCATTCCTACGAGCAGTACTTC. Its translation is CASSLGQHSYEQYF.